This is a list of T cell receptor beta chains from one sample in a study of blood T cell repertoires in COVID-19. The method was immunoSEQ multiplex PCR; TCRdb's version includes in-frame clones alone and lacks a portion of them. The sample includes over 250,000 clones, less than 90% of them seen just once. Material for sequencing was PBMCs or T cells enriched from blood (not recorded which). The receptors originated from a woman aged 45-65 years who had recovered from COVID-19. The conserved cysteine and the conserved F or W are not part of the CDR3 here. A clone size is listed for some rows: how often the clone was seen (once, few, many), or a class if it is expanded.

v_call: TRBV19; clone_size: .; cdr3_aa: ASSIGAAGPSNQPQH
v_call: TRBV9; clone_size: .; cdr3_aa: ASSEDRNTEAF
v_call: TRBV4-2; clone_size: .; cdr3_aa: ASSQGLTGGVNNSPLH
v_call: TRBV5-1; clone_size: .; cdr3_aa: ASSLATGAYEQY
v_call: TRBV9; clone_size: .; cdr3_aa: ASSVGASTGYNSPLH
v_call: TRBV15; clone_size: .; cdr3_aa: ATSRVSVDEKLF
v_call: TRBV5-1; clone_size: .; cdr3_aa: ASSPQGFGDGYT
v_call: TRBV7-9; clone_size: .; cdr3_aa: ASRATTSADTQY
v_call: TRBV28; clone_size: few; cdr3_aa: ASWGRQARRTEQF
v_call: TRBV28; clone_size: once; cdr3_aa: ASSLPSGFNSGYT
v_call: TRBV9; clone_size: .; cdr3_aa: ASSRGLLRQETQY
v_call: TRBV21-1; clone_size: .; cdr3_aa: ASSKVGDRCWLGANVLT
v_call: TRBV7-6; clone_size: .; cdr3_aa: ASSLKTGTMVGSTGELF
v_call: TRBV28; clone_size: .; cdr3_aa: ASSLSYLSGTQY
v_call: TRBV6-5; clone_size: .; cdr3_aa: ASSYFPRGIYQPQH
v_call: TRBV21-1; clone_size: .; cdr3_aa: ASSANPGLAGCTDTQY
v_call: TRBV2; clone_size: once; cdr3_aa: ASSEVEAGALHNEQF
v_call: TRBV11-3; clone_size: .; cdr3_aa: ASSPHPGQGLNQPQH
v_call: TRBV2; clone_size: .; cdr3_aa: ASQNGLRDQPQH
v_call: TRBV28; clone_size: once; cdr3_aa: ASRPQGYTEAF
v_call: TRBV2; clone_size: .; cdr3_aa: ASSTGTAVQETQY
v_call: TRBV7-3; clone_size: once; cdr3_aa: ASSLSGLETQY
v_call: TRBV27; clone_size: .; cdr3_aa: ASSSPGPGDRGLGYT
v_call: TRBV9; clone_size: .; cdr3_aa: ASSVQGLAGGPRAQY
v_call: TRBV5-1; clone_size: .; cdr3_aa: ASSWGTSEGETQY
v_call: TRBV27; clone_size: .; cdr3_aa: ASSSLRDYGYT
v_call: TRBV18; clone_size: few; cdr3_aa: ASHTTGWDTGELF
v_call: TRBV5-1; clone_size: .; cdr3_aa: ASSLETAGGVYNEQF
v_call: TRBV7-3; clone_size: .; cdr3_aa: ASSLVTGPGTYSTDTQY
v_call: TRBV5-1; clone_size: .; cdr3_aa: ASSLHRRDRDSGNTIY
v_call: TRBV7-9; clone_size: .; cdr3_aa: ASSPTGHQSYEQY
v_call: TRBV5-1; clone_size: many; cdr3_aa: ASSLGLDGTGELF
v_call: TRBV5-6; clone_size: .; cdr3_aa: ASSNRQVHYYSGNTIY
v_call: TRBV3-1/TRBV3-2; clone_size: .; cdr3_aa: ASSQDSTSLETQY
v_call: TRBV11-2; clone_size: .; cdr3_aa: ASTHGTGLILAEQY
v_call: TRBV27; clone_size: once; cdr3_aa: ASKTGLANGELF
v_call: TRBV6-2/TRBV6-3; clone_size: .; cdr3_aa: ASSYVVQNQPQH
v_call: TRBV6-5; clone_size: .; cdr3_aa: ASRIRDRPYEQY
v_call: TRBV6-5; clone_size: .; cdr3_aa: ASLDRGRTGELF
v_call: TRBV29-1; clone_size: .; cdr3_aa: SVEETGQGEKLF
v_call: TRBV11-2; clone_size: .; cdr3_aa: ASRPSGSTDTQY